The clone carrying this T cell receptor beta chain was detected only a few times. The antigen remains undetermined. This sample is part of a study of CD8 T cells in ankylosing spondylitis. TCRdb itself ran the 5' RACE reads through MiXCR, one entry per CDR3 protein. The data contain a few hundred thousand distinct CDR3 sequences, under 12% of them singletons. Study results and limitations: Reportedly, significant enrichment of disease-linked clones occurred in matched ankylosing spondylitis synovial fluid. A motif of eight highly homologous TCR beta variants was seen as apparently characteristic of ankylosing spondylitis blood. Some of the motif variants had earlier been found in reactive arthritis patients' fluid and blood.

Per germline, CDR1 SGHRS and CDR2 YFSETQ. The CDR3 extends over 14 amino acids. J was trimmed by 4 bases and V by 5 bases; bases with no gene match: 7. This rearrangement joins TRBV5-1 to TRBJ2-5, with TRBD1 matching 8 bases. This receptor was identified in a male donor with ankylosing spondylitis or in good health (not recorded which). Sequencing used blood, either unsorted or a sorted T cell fraction (not recorded which). The CDR3 sequence is CASRPQGVGETQYF. In DNA form, the CDR3 reads TGCGCCAGCAGGCCACAGGGGGTAGGAGAGACCCAGTACTTC.